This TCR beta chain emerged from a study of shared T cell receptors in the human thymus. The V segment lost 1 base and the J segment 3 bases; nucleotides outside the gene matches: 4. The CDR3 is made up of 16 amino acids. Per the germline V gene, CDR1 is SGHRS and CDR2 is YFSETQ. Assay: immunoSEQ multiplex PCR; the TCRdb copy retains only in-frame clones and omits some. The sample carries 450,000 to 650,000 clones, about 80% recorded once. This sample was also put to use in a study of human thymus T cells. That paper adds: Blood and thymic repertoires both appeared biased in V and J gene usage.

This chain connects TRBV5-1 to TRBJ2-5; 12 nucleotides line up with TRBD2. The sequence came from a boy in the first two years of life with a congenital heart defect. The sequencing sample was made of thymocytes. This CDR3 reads CASSLRRLAGEETQYF. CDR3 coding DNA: TGCGCCAGCAGCTTGAGGAGACTAGCGGGAGAAGAGACCCAGTACTTC.